The present entry profiles one T cell receptor beta chain with its context. Its antigen is still unknown. These data come from a study of OX40 agonist ivuxolimab in advanced cancers. Points from the study as a whole: In the 0.1 to 3.0 mg/kg range, CD4+ and CD8+ blood T cells had expanded clonally by week 6.

The CDR3 covers 13 residues. Per germline, CDR1 MNHNS and CDR2 SASEGT. Trimming took 6 bases from V and 4 from J, leaving 9 bases between them. Generated by immunoSEQ multiplex PCR, the TCRdb table keeps only in-frame clones and is missing some. The table lists tens of thousands of clones, about nine tenths of them singletons. The V call is TRBV6-1, the J call TRBJ1-4; D is perhaps TRBD1 (6 bases). This receptor was obtained from an adult with an advanced solid tumor such as melanoma, head and neck, liver or kidney cancer. This material consisted of CD4+ or CD8+ T cells sorted from blood, taken in a trial of the OX40 agonist ivuxolimab. The CDR3 loop reads CASRQGNNEKLFF. The CDR3 DNA is TGTGCCAGCAGGCAGGGGAATAATGAAAAACTGTTTTTT.